The next 4 T cell receptor beta chains were all read from a single sample in a study of blood T cells in healthy people across ages. Then a second PCR, running roughly 6 to 11 cycles, was carried out with a sample-barcoded 5' primer and a J-beta primer mix. TCRdb recomputed calls from the 5' RACE reads with MiXCR, one row per CDR3 protein. The sample contains just under 550,000 distinct CDR3 sequences, approximately 25% of which appear only once. These data were likewise used in another study, on T cells of mothers and their children.

Specimen: blood. The receptors here all came from a boy younger than 18 in good health.

CDR3 residues: CASSHLADRGTDTQYF. In DNA form, the CDR3 reads TGCGCCAGCAGCCACTTAGCGGACCGGGGCACAGATACGCAGTATTTT. The V call is TRBV4-3, the J call TRBJ2-3, with D maybe TRBD2 (6 bases). V gave up 3 bases and J gave up 1 base, with 14 bases separating them. The CDR3 sequence is 16 residues long. Looked up from germline, CDR1 is LGHNA and CDR2 is YSLEER.

This clonotype was counted ten times or more. The CDR3 region has the DNA TGTGCCACCAGTGAACATACTAGGGGTGAGCAGTTCTTC. It specifies CATSEHTRGEQFF. The chain carries TRBV24-1 and TRBJ2-1; either TRBD1 or TRBD2 may fit D (5 bases each). There are 13 residues in the CDR3. V lost 4 bases and J lost 9, with 12 bases in between. The V gene's germline CDR1 is KGHDR and CDR2 SFDVKD.

The chain combines TRBV20-1 with TRBJ2-2, with 7 bases lining up with TRBD1. J lost 4 bases, V lost 3 bases, and 5 bases had no gene match. This CDR3 comprises 14 residues. CDR1 DFQATT and CDR2 SNEGSKA come from the germline V gene (reference sequence). This chain's CDR3 is CSASDREGTGELFF. CDR3 bases: TGCAGTGCTAGCGACAGGGAAGGCACCGGGGAGCTGTTTTTT.

The chain combines TRBV29-1 with TRBJ1-1; 9 nucleotides match TRBD1. The CDR3 consists of 11 residues. From germline, CDR1 is SQVTM and CDR2 ANQGSEA. This chain's CDR3 is CGGGDRDRAFF. CDR3 DNA sequence: TGCGGAGGGGGGGACAGGGATCGAGCTTTCTTT. Variable domain in full (rest from reference TRBV29-1 and TRBJ1-1): SAVISQKPSRDICQRGTSLTIQCQVDSQVTMMFWYRQQPGQSLTLIATANQGSEATYESGFVIDKFPISRPNLTFSTLTVSNMSPEDSSIYLCGGGDRDRAFFGQGTRLTVV.